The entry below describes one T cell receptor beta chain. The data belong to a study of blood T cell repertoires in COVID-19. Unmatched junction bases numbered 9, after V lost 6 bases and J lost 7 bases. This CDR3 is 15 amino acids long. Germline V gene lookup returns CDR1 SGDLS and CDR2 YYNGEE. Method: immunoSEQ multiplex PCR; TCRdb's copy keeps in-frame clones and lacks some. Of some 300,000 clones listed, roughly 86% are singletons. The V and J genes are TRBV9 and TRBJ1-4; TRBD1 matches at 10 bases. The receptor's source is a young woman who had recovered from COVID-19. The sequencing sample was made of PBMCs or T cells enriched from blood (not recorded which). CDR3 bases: TGTGCCAGCAACCAAGCCGGGACAGGGGTTGAAAAACTGTTTTTT. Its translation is CASNQAGTGVEKLFF.